The T cell receptor beta chain described here comes from a study of metastatic and nonmetastatic thyroid tumors. Study-wide context: Across blood and tumor or nodule tissue, repertoires from malignant and benign thyroid patients were compared with one another.

Patients were all untreated before their thyroid surgery. Under the authors' procedure: In papillary thyroid cancer, a distant-metastasis classifier was built using CDR3 differences across clinicopathological groups. MiXCR re-clonotyped the PCR reads for TCRdb. It is TCRdb's table, rather than the study itself, that gives the V and J calls and clone size. Here the sample spans tens of thousands of clones, around 21% being singletons. Trimming left V 3 bases short and J 0 bases short, with 11 bases between. CDR3 size: 14 residues. Germline-derived CDR1 and CDR2 are DFQATT and SNEGSKA (reference sequence).

The TCR comes from a female donor with papillary thyroid cancer or a benign thyroid nodule (not recorded which). Some clones in this sample may be carry-over from other donors' samples. The chain recombines TRBV20-1 with TRBJ1-2; tentatively, D is TRBD1 (6 bases). The sequenced sample consisted of blood. The CDR3 is CSASTQGSNYGYTF. DNA for the CDR3: TGCAGTGCTAGTACGCAGGGGTCTAACTATGGCTACACCTTC.